A single TCR beta chain is shown here with its context. No antigen is known for it. The data stem from a study of T cell clones after liver transplantation. Study overall: Immunosuppression withdrawal was tried within 2 years after liver transplantation in this trial. Study observations and caveats: The donor-reactive repertoire was only partly measurable in two subjects, lacking donor cells. In 5 of 8 subjects, circulating graft-donor-reactive CD4 TCRbeta sequences fell significantly after transplant.

Data came from immunoSEQ multiplex PCR; TCRdb stores just in-frame clones and leaves some out. The repertoire holds 85,000 to 130,000 clones, with approximately 78% as singletons. Deletions cut 1 base from V and 4 bases from J, with 13 bases between. Germline loops: CDR1 SGHAT, CDR2 FQDESV (reference sequence). The CDR3 has 15 amino acids. The genes are TRBV11-1 and TRBJ2-5; no firm D call. This TCR was sampled from a human donor who received a liver transplant. The starting material was CD4+ T cells from blood, obtained before liver transplant. This CDR3 is CASSLVWLMGETQYF. CDR3 DNA sequence: TGTGCCAGCAGCTTAGTTTGGCTGATGGGAGAGACCCAGTACTTC.